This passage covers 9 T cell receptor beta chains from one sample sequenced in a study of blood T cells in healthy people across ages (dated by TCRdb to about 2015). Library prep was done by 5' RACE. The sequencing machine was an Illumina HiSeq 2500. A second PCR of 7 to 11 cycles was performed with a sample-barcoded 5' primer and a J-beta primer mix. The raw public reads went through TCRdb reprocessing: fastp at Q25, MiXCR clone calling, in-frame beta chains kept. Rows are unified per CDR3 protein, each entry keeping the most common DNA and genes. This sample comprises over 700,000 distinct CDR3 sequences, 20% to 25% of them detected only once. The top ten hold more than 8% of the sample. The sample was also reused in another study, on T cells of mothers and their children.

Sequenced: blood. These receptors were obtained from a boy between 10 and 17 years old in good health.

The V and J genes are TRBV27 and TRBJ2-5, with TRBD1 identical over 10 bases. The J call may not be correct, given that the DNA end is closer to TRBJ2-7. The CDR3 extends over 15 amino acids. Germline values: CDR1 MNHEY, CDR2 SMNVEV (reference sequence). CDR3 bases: TGTGCCAGCGGACTACTCCGGGACAGGGGCTACGAGCAGTACTTC. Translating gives CASGLLRDRGYEQYF.

This CDR3 is CASSQSLAGGETQYF. DNA for the CDR3: TGTGCCAGCAGCCAATCACTAGCGGGAGGGGAGACCCAGTACTTC. The chain uses TRBV3-1 and TRBJ2-5; 13 bases map to TRBD2. The CDR3 contains 15 residues. The V gene end was trimmed by 2 bases and the J gene end by 5 bases; junction bases not matched to a gene: 2. Germline values: CDR1 LGHDT, CDR2 YNNKEL (reference sequence).

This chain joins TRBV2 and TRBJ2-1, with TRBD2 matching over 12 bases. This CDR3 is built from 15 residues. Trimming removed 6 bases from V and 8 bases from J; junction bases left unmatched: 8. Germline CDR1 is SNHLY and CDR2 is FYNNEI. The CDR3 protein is CASRLRTSGIYEQFF. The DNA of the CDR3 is TGTGCCAGCAGACTACGGACTAGCGGGATCTATGAGCAGTTCTTC.

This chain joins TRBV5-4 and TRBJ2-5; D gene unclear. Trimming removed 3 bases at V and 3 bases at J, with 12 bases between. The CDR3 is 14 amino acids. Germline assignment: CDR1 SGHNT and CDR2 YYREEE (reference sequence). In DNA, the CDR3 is TGTGCCAGCAGCTACCTCCTTGATAAAGAGACCCAGTACTTC. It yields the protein CASSYLLDKETQYF.

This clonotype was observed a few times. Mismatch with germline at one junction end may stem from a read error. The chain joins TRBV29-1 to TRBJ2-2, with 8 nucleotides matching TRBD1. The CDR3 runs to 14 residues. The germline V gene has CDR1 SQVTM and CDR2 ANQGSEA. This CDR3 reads CSVVEGTGTRELFF. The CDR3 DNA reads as TGCAGCGTTGTTGAGGGGACAGGCACCAGGGAGCTGTTTTTT.

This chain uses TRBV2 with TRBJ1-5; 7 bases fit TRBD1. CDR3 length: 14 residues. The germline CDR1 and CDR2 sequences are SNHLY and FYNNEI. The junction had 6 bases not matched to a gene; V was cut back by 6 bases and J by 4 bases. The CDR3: CASSYGQENQPQHF. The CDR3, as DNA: TGTGCCAGCAGCTACGGACAGGAGAATCAGCCCCAGCATTTT.

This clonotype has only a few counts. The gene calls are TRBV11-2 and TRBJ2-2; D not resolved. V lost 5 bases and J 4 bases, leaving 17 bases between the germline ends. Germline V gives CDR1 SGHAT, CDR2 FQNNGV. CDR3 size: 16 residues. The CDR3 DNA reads TGTGCCAGCAGCCTAGTTGTGCGGAGCTCCACCGGGGAGCTGTTTTTT. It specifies CASSLVVRSSTGELFF.

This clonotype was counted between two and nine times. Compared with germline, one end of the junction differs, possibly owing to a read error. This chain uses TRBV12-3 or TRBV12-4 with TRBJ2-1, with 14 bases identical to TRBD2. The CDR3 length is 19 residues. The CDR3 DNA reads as TGTGCCGGCAGGTCACCCGTGGGACTAGCGGGAGACTCCTACAATGAGCAGTTCTTC. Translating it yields CAGRSPVGLAGDSYNEQFF.

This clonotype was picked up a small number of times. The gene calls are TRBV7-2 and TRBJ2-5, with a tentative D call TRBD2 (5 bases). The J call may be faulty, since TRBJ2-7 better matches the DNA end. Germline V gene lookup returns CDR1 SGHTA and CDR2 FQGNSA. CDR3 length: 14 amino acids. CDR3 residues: CASSMTTNQYEQYF. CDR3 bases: TGTGCCAGCAGCATGACTACCAACCAATACGAGCAGTACTTC.